Reported below is one TCR beta chain. Its antigen remains undetermined. No clone much larger than this one lies a single base away; base qualities are absent. These data come from a study of cytomegalovirus exposure and HLA in healthy donors (dated by TCRdb to about 2017). About the investigation overall: An earlier analysis of approximately 550 of the donors reported roughly 300 Gb of sequence data and around 110 million unique TCR beta sequences from some 180 million T cells. The study aimed to test whether signatures of past pathogen exposure could be identified by cataloging public T cell receptors. Every repertoire in the discovery cohort had been generated on one and the same sequencing platform. A separate validation cohort of some 130 different subjects was used in addition to the 666-subject first cohort. Using immunosequencing, the study profiled T cell repertoires from around 670 subjects and related those repertoires to cytomegalovirus serostatus. Among several hundred genotyped donors of the cohort, an average of roughly 230,000 unique TCR beta nucleotide sequences was sequenced per donor, of which roughly 17% were non-productive. Roughly 320 gigabases of sequencing data and around 88 million unique TCR sequences made up an early release that covered approximately 620 HLA-typed donors. A later genetic analysis took genome-wide SNP genotypes for about three fifths of the 666 donors and used that subset as a discovery cohort. A later analysis re-examined previously published TCR beta repertoires from just over 650 donors and added high-resolution HLA genotyping to investigate patterns of TCR occurrence. Five DR-DQ haplotypes were handled as single units for association and clustering because linkage in the cohort was strong. Donor age, sex, ethnicity and CMV serostatus were collected together with the repertoire data. Rather than drawing on any new phenotypic data, the later analysis identified candidate immune exposures from TCR beta sequences and the way those sequences occurred across donors. The number of typed donors differed by locus: about 629-640 for A, B, C, DRB1 and DQB1; roughly 510 for DQA1; 606 for DPA1; and around 470 for DPB1. The study combined high-throughput TCR immunosequencing, statistical association of individual TCRs with disease status, and machine learning to predict cytomegalovirus infection status. The genetic ancestry cluster associated with self-reported Caucasian donors included about 81% of the 398 genotyped donors. Class I and class II HLA loci were covered by the typing at four-digit resolution. An earlier analysis of around 640 of the donors used high-throughput TCR beta sequencing to judge whether each TCR beta V gene segment behaved as functional or pseudogenic.

The cohort consisted of 670 or so healthy bone marrow donors. Cohort members were all nominally healthy when sampled, although unrecorded immune exposures were likely present. The donor tested CMV seronegative and was one of the 352 seronegative cohort members. A peripheral blood sample was provided by each donor, and peripheral blood mononuclear cells were used for TCR beta sequencing. The Qiagen DNeasy Blood Extraction Kit was used to extract genomic DNA from the blood cell samples. As encoded in the germline V gene, CDR1 is SQVTM while CDR2 is ANQGSEA. V is clipped by 0 bases and J by 4 bases, and the sequence between their germline boundaries is 10 bases long. The CDR3, from cysteine to phenylalanine, totals 14 residues. The sequence is cut down to CDR3 DNA, 42 bases in frame from base 1. What the research found in general, with its limitations: A later genetic analysis associated a missense DCLRE1C variant with V-gene and J-gene trimming of TCR beta chains, and an independent cohort replicated the association. Compared with the roughly 670-donor mean, donors in an Asian-associated ancestry cluster had fewer N-insertions in productive TCRs, according to a later genetic analysis. In a later analysis, TCR association rates were found to vary across HLA loci, with the most associated TCRs seen for DRB1 alleles and the fewest for HLA-C alleles. In a later analysis, some 18,000 TCR beta sequences were associated with specific HLA alleles at a false discovery rate of 0.05. Because the 87-base-pair reads could not distinguish some IMGT-functional V segments, including TRBV6-2 and TRBV6-3, those segments were excluded. For the cohort, immune exposure information was limited to CMV serostatus. A later analysis found that HLA-associated TCR beta chains were more clonally expanded and had lower generation probabilities than equally common non-associated chains. In both the original and validation cohorts, the classifier was reported to diagnose cytomegalovirus status with high specificity and sensitivity. The earlier analysis of approximately 540 of the donors excluded roughly 16 rarely observed V segments, including chromosome 9 orphons, because counts were too low. According to the authors, the approach could potentially be generalized to other disease states and immunological phenotypes. The presence/absence analyses assumed that sequencing depth was roughly uniform across donors, and that assumption may not be true. The sequencing pipeline was judged likely to have produced a cluster of highly shared sequence variants as a technical artifact. When HLA alleles, especially DR and DQ, strongly co-occurred, TCR associations were difficult to assign to individual alleles. Because some donors lacked HLA typing at each locus, the association tests relied only on the typed subset. A further reported finding was that TCR beta sequences accurately predicted the HLA-A and HLA-B alleles for most subjects in the first cohort. In this cohort, only TCR beta chains were sequenced, and detectable features were limited by the absence of alpha or paired-chain data. Correlated functional status among segregating V segments might be attributable to linkage disequilibrium, but an unknown experimental factor could not be ruled out. Three of the identified cytomegalovirus-associated TCR beta chains were confirmed in vitro to be specific for cytomegalovirus antigens. An earlier analysis of some 560 of the donors showed that most TCR beta V segments appeared in productive rearrangements either about 90% or about 30% of the time, which broadly matched IMGT annotations. Most CMV-associated TCR beta chains appeared to be HLA-restricted in a later analysis, and the HLA associations seemed to be driven largely by CMV exposure. Most TCR sequences were seen in very few donors, while some public TCRs were found in many individuals. Several of the top co-occurrence clusters appeared to be linked to parvovirus B19, influenza, CMV and Epstein-Barr virus, according to a later analysis. The study listed 150 to 200 TCR beta chains as associated with cytomegalovirus.

The library was made by the immunoSEQ multiplex PCR assay. For the multiplex PCR, a mixture combining 60 forward primers for TCR Vbeta segments and 13 reverse primers for TCR Jbeta segments was used. The CDR3 region of rearranged TCR beta genes was amplified from genomic DNA by a multiplex PCR assay. The amplified TCR beta libraries were sequenced on the Illumina HiSeq System as 87-base-pair reads. The original methods were these. In a later analysis, roughly 80 million unique TCR beta chains were counted across the approximately 620 repertoires, and roughly 10 million of these chains were shared by at least two donors. Raw reads were error-corrected and collapsed into unique sequences with a nearest-neighbor algorithm that merged closely related sequences to remove PCR and sequencing errors. Alignment of CDR3 sequences to IMGT reference sequences was used to assign V, D and J gene segments. Each retained sequence needed at least a six-nucleotide match to both a V gene segment and a J gene segment. A rearrangement was called productive if the CDR3 had no stop codons and remained in frame with V and J, and every other rearrangement was called non-productive. Following IMGT convention, CDR3 was defined as the stretch from the second conserved V-encoded cysteine up to the conserved J-encoded phenylalanine. Sequences without an unambiguous match to a single V gene segment were excluded from the earlier analysis of approximately 600 of the donors. In an earlier analysis of several hundred of the donors, V segments were called functional above 56.7% productive rearrangements and were called segregating when the between-donor standard deviation exceeded 5%. A statistical classification framework was built for diagnosing cytomegalovirus status from the catalog of TCR beta chain sequences. A later analysis assigned V and J genes by comparing TCR nucleotide sequences with IMGT/GENE-DB human TR gene sequences. Using the TCRdist pipeline, a later analysis assigned CDR3 sequences along with most-parsimonious VDJ recombination scenarios. In a later analysis, every TCR beta chain was defined by the combination of its CDR3 amino acid sequence and its V-gene family, and reads without a unique V-gene family were dropped. A later analysis removed roughly 590 highly shared, low-generation-probability nucleotide sequences to deal with suspected cross-contamination and a sequencing artifact. A later analysis calculated a clonal expansion index for each public chain from normalized within-repertoire ranks of inferred template counts. In a later analysis, generation probabilities were computed using a VDJ recombination model fitted to out-of-frame rearrangements, and the results were checked against IGoR. A later analysis scored TCR-TCR, TCR-HLA and TCR-CMV co-occurrence with hypergeometric tests, applying a repertoire-size bias correction to TCR pairs. False discovery rates were estimated in a later analysis by permuting HLA or CMV assignments 20 times. In a later analysis, co-occurring TCRs were grouped using DBSCAN, with TCRdist sequence similarity added in when clustering inside HLA-allele-positive subsets. Co-occurrence clustering excluded repertoires with fewer than 30,000 or more than 120,000 public chains, plus five with anomalous nucleotide sharing. In its TCRdb copy, this immuneACCESS table keeps in-frame sequences only and misses some clones. Where compared with another copy, unresolved V genes explain less than half of these, and the others have no known cause. V, J and clone size derive from that table, while D and trimming were established from the DNA sequence. The table for this sample lists nearly 110,000 clones; about 72% of them were counted only once. The ten largest clonotypes hold around 2.1% of the sample.

The source of this sequence is a man aged 18-30 years in good health and CMV-seronegative. Sequencing input: PBMCs. In this chain, TRBV29-1 is recombined with TRBJ2-1; the D gene lacks a confident call. The CDR3 reads as follows: CSVEDLASYNEQFF. The nucleotides are TGCAGCGTTGAAGATTTGGCCAGTTACAATGAGCAGTTCTTC.